The 15 T cell receptor beta chains reported below all come from one sample, sequenced in a study of blood T cell repertoires in COVID-19. Produced via immunoSEQ multiplex PCR; TCRdb's table is partial and in-frame only. The data hold 200,000 to 250,000 clones, with roughly 82% observed a single time. Material: peripheral blood. The source is a man of 80 years or more with acute or convalescent COVID-19.

The chain employs TRBV3-1 (or the pseudogene TRBV3-2) and TRBJ2-3, with D possibly TRBD1 on 6 matching bases. V gave up 4 bases and J gave up 2 bases, with 13 bases separating them. This CDR3 spans 15 amino acids. Germline V gene data show CDR1 as LGHDT and CDR2 as YNNKEL (reference sequence). The CDR3 coding sequence is TGTGCCAGCAGCCTTCGACAGGCTTACACAGATACGCAGTATTTT. Its protein is CASSLRQAYTDTQYF.

The V and J genes are TRBV4-3 and TRBJ1-4; TRBD1 matches 8 bases. Germline V gives CDR1 LGHNA, CDR2 YSLEER. Losses at the gene ends were 2 bases for V and 7 bases for J; bases not matched to a gene: 6. The CDR3 runs 15 residues. The CDR3 spells CASSQSLGTGEKLFF. The CDR3 region has the DNA TGCGCCAGCAGCCAATCCCTCGGGACAGGTGAAAAACTGTTTTTT.

The genes are TRBV10-3 and TRBJ1-6; D remains unclear. Germline-derived CDR1 and CDR2 are ENHRY and SYGVKD. The CDR3 runs 15 residues. V was shortened by 2 bases and J by 5 bases, with 10 bases between the two germline ends. The CDR3 loop is CAISEMGSHNSPLHF. Here the CDR3 DNA reads TGTGCCATCAGTGAGATGGGCAGTCATAATTCACCCCTCCACTTT.

The rearrangement links TRBV27 to TRBJ2-7; weak D call: TRBD2 (5 bases). Trimming stripped 3 bases from V and 0 bases from J, with 18 bases between. Looked up from germline, CDR1 is MNHEY and CDR2 is SMNVEV (reference sequence). The CDR3 runs to 17 residues. The CDR3 coding sequence is TGTGCCAGCAGTTTCTCCGGTCGGGGTGTGAGCTCCTACGAGCAGTACTTC. It is translated as CASSFSGRGVSSYEQYF.

The chain couples TRBV11-2 to TRBJ1-3; 7 positions agree with TRBD1. The CDR3 consists of 14 residues. The V and J ends lost 5 bases and 4 bases, in that order; junction bases with no gene match: 5. CDR1 is SGHAT, CDR2 FQNNGV, per germline. CDR3: CASSPDRVGNTIYF. CDR3 in DNA: TGTGCCAGCAGCCCAGACAGGGTCGGAAACACCATATATTTT.

The chain carries TRBV18 and TRBJ1-3, with D uncertain. This CDR3 comprises 13 residues. The germline V gene has CDR1 KGHSH and CDR2 LQKENI. V was shortened by 6 bases and J by 2 bases, with 8 bases between the two germline ends. CDR3 amino acids: CASSPSAGNTIYF. Here the CDR3 DNA reads TGTGCCAGCTCCCCTTCAGCTGGAAACACCATATATTTT.

This sequence joins TRBV12-5 and TRBJ2-3; 12 bases align to TRBD2. Germline CDR1 reads LGHNT; CDR2 reads FRNRAP. Trimming took 6 bases from V and 6 from J; bases not matched to a gene: 7. The CDR3 loop spans 15 amino acids. CDR3 in DNA: TGTGCTAGTGGCTCCGGACTAGCGGGAAGGGATACGCAGTATTTT. Translation gives CASGSGLAGRDTQYF.

The chain recombines TRBV5-1 with TRBJ1-1, with D perhaps TRBD1 (6 bases). This CDR3 is 16 amino acids long. From germline, CDR1 is SGHRS and CDR2 YFSETQ. Between the trimmed V and J ends, which lost 0 bases and 0 bases, there was a span of 12 bases. The CDR3 loop is CASSLGGGRLNTEAFF. CDR3 nucleotides: TGCGCCAGCAGCTTGGGCGGGGGCAGATTGAACACTGAAGCTTTCTTT.

This clone was seen only a few times. The chain joins TRBV7-2 to TRBJ1-5; 8 nucleotides match TRBD1. Germline loops: CDR1 SGHTA, CDR2 FQGNSA. This CDR3 comprises 15 residues. J gave up 7 bases and V 2 bases, and 7 bases lay outside the gene matches. For the CDR3, the DNA is TGTGCCAGCAGCTTAACTCAGGGGGCAGGACAGCCCCAGCATTTT. Translating gives CASSLTQGAGQPQHF.

The rearrangement links TRBV2 to TRBJ2-2, with 9 bases fitting TRBD1. The CDR3 spans 15 residues. Trimming cost V 5 bases and J 6 bases; bases outside gene matches: 7. The V gene's germline CDR1 is SNHLY and CDR2 FYNNEI. In nucleotides, the CDR3 is TGTGCCAGCAGTACCGGGACAGGGATCGCCGGGGAGCTGTTTTTT. Protein: CASSTGTGIAGELFF.

The chain combines TRBV7-3 with TRBJ2-1; TRBD2 agrees at 14 bases. Germline CDR1 and CDR2: SGHTA and FQGTGA. Trimming took 5 bases from V and 5 from J; bases not matched to a gene: 5. The CDR3 runs 16 residues. The CDR3 DNA reads TGTGCCAGCAGCCGCGGACTAGCGGGAGGACACAATGAGCAGTTCTTC. Translating it yields CASSRGLAGGHNEQFF. The entire variable domain, with the rest obtained from reference TRBV7-3 and TRBJ2-1, is as follows: GAGVSQTPSNKVTEKGKYVELRCDPISGHTALYWYRQSLGQGPEFLIYFQGTGAADDSGLPNDRFFAVRPEGSVSTLKIQRTERGDSAVYLCASSRGLAGGHNEQFFGPGTRLTVL.

This CDR3 reads CASSQRRVAYEQYF. Written as DNA, the CDR3 is TGTGCCAGCAGCCAGAGGCGAGTTGCCTACGAGCAGTACTTC. This chain connects TRBV5-8 to TRBJ2-7, with D unclear. The V end was cut by 4 bases, the J end by 2 bases, with 13 bases between. Germline CDR1 SGHTS, CDR2 YDEGEE. CDR3 length: 14 residues.

The chain uses TRBV27 and TRBJ1-4; 7 bases line up with TRBD1. Germline values: CDR1 MNHEY, CDR2 SMNVEV (reference sequence). The CDR3 has 18 residues. The V segment lost 0 bases and the J segment 8 bases; nucleotides outside the gene matches: 15. The DNA for the CDR3 is TGTGCCAGCAGTTTATCTCTACAAATAGGGGGCAGAAAGGAAAAACTGTTTTTT. It specifies CASSLSLQIGGRKEKLFF.

This chain's CDR3 is CASSPSGGDTEAFF. CDR3 nucleotides: TGTGCCAGTAGCCCGAGTGGAGGGGACACTGAAGCTTTCTTT. The chain is built from TRBV19 and TRBJ1-1, with TRBD1 as a possible D gene (5 bases). The CDR3 runs 14 residues. The ends were cut back, 6 bases at V and 3 bases at J, with 14 bases in the middle. The germline V gene encodes CDR1 LNHDA and CDR2 SQIVND (reference sequence). The full variable domain, its missing parts supplied by reference TRBV19 and TRBJ1-1, is DGGITQSPKYLFRKEGQNVTLSCEQNLNHDAMYWYRQDPGQGLRLIYYSQIVNDFQKGDIAEGYSVSREKKESFPLTVTSAQKNPTAFYLCASSPSGGDTEAFFGQGTRLTVV.

J is TRBJ2-5 and V is TRBV4-1, with TRBD2 matching 10 bases. Germline V lookup: CDR1 MGHRA, CDR2 YSYEKL. Trimming removed 2 bases from V and 4 bases from J; junction bases left unmatched: 10. This CDR3 is 17 amino acids long. The CDR3 region is CASSQIQSGRVAETQYF. The CDR3 nucleotides are TGCGCCAGCAGCCAAATTCAGAGCGGGAGGGTGGCAGAGACCCAGTACTTC.